The rows below give T cell receptor beta chains drawn from one sample of a study of T-cell reconstitution after alpha-beta-depleted transplantation in children. TCRdb re-analysed the PCR reads in MiXCR, keeping a single row per CDR3 protein. The repertoire has hundreds of thousands of distinct CDR3 sequences, about an eighth of them found once; the top ten carry 2% to 2.5%. Source: PBMCs, mostly from graft donor cells, taken 360 days after TCRalphabeta/CD19-depleted stem cell transplant. The receptors derive from a male patient between 10 and 17 years old who had a stem cell transplant for acute myeloid leukemia, so the T cells may come from the graft donor. Both conserved end residues are trimmed from each CDR3.

j_call v_call cdr3_aa
TRBJ2-3 TRBV28 ASSFLQNTQY
TRBJ2-4 TRBV2 ASSEASDLFKNIQY
TRBJ1-1 TRBV12-3/TRBV12-4 ASSFGQVNTEAF
TRBJ2-3 TRBV5-8 ASSLGTSGTTDTQY
TRBJ2-7 TRBV28 ASSLSGSVREQY
TRBJ1-1 TRBV12-3/TRBV12-4 ASRNINTEAF
TRBJ2-2 TRBV12-3/TRBV12-4 ASSLYREFRKGTGELF
TRBJ1-4 TRBV4-3 ASSPTPRGEKLF
TRBJ2-2 TRBV12-3/TRBV12-4 ASSLLGGSNGELF
TRBJ1-4 TRBV7-2 ASSPGAQTNEKLF
TRBJ1-4 TRBV29-1 SVDVGGEKLF
TRBJ1-1 TRBV6-1 ASSAWGGTEAF
TRBJ2-1 TRBV30 ACPLVAGGGKF
TRBJ2-7 TRBV11-2 ASSLEIHPGDRGYEQY
TRBJ2-5 TRBV7-9 ASSSFRDAQETQY
TRBJ2-7 TRBV7-2 ASSLSAPGSYEQY
TRBJ2-2 TRBV5-6 ASSLRGNLPGELF
TRBJ1-4 TRBV18 ASSPSATNEKLF
TRBJ2-7 TRBV9 ASIGRDKSTYEQY
TRBJ1-1 TRBV28 ASRYLAGDTEAF
TRBJ1-6 TRBV7-8 ASSLVQGGSYNSPLH
TRBJ2-7 TRBV29-1 SVAGGIIEQY
TRBJ2-7 TRBV4-3 ASSQGRVLSYEQY
TRBJ1-6 TRBV28 ASSFRRQAGPWGSPLH
TRBJ2-7 TRBV7-9 ASSLSLAEAYEQY
TRBJ2-5 TRBV12-3/TRBV12-4 ASRWSLGEGTQY
TRBJ2-1 TRBV20-1 SARLSGRAWNEQF
TRBJ1-1 TRBV12-3/TRBV12-4 ASSYVGGTTEAF
TRBJ2-7 TRBV27 ASSLRIAGRNGAYEQY
TRBJ2-1 TRBV20-1 SARRDLTGWDYNEQF
TRBJ2-7 TRBV6-1 ASRRGSELSYEQY
TRBJ2-7 TRBV20-1 SATPRTGYSYEQY
TRBJ2-7 TRBV20-1 SARALAGSLSYEQY
TRBJ2-2 TRBV7-3 ASGLTGELF
TRBJ2-1 TRBV6-2/TRBV6-3 ASSYSKGGYNEQF
TRBJ2-7 TRBV5-1 ASSLVGRGYEQY
TRBJ2-7 TRBV11-2 ASSLVSLSSGSSYEQY
TRBJ2-1 TRBV3-1 ASSQEGHGGYNEQF
TRBJ2-1 TRBV7-2 ASSKGLLNEQF
TRBJ2-7 TRBV7-6 ASSLWAGTSGRSSYEQY
TRBJ1-5 TRBV4-3 ASSRRARGNQPQH
TRBJ2-7 TRBV29-1 SVAITRAYEQY
TRBJ2-3 TRBV18 ASSRSWSRTTDTQY
TRBJ2-1 TRBV6-2/TRBV6-3 ASRPTGTFLDEQF
TRBJ1-4 TRBV7-2 ASSIISGPNNEKLF
TRBJ1-6 TRBV20-1 SARAPKGLYNSPLH
TRBJ1-5 TRBV4-2 ASSTRQGMGNQPQH
TRBJ2-7 TRBV19 ASSRSTERPYEQY
TRBJ2-7 TRBV12-3/TRBV12-4 ASSLKHWYYEQY
TRBJ2-1 TRBV29-1 SVAPGTKAGNEQF
TRBJ2-3 TRBV12-3/TRBV12-4 ASSFRAGVVRADTQY
TRBJ2-7 TRBV12-3/TRBV12-4 ASSLFLAESSYEQY